This is a list of T cell receptor beta chains from one sample in a study of blood T cell repertoires in COVID-19. TCRdb's table, derived via immunoSEQ multiplex PCR, lists solely in-frame clones and lacks some. This table has 250,000 or so clones, about 87% appearing once. Sequencing used PBMCs or T cells enriched from blood (not recorded which). The receptors were sampled from a woman between 50 and 59 years old who had recovered from COVID-19. Each CDR3 is given with its conserved first and last residue. The order of the fields is J gene, clone size, D gene, V gene, CDR3 protein, CDR3 DNA. D genes are given only for firm matches. Only some rows state a clone size, as once, few, many or a class for expanded clones.

j_call: TRBJ2-5; clone_size: once; d_call: TRBD1; v_call: TRBV4-3; cdr3_aa: CASSQDTGVETQYF; cdr3_nt: TGCGCCAGCAGCCAAGACACAGGGGTGGAGACCCAGTACTTC
j_call: TRBJ1-4; clone_size: once; d_call: TRBD1; v_call: TRBV11-2; cdr3_aa: CASSPHQGQGQEKLFF; cdr3_nt: TGTGCCAGCAGCCCTCATCAGGGACAGGGACAAGAAAAACTGTTTTTT
j_call: TRBJ2-7; clone_size: .; d_call: TRBD2; v_call: TRBV2; cdr3_aa: CASSFAGEAYEQYF; cdr3_nt: TGTGCCAGCAGTTTCGCGGGAGAAGCCTACGAGCAGTACTTC
j_call: TRBJ2-7; clone_size: .; d_call: .; v_call: TRBV18; cdr3_aa: CASSPRSGEQYF; cdr3_nt: TGTGCCAGCTCACCTCGGAGCGGCGAGCAGTACTTC
j_call: TRBJ1-2; clone_size: .; d_call: .; v_call: TRBV6-5; cdr3_aa: CASNPGNYGYTF; cdr3_nt: TGTGCCAGCAATCCGGGGAACTATGGCTACACCTTC
j_call: TRBJ2-7; clone_size: .; d_call: TRBD1; v_call: TRBV7-2; cdr3_aa: CASSPVVGQDSYEQYF; cdr3_nt: TGTGCCAGCAGCCCGGTTGTGGGACAGGACTCCTACGAGCAGTACTTC
j_call: TRBJ2-2; clone_size: .; d_call: TRBD2; v_call: TRBV3-1/TRBV3-2; cdr3_aa: CASSQDPRGLAGGPLGTGELFF; cdr3_nt: TGTGCCAGCAGCCAAGATCCGAGGGGACTAGCGGGAGGGCCCTTGGGGACCGGGGAGCTGTTTTTT
j_call: TRBJ1-4; clone_size: .; d_call: .; v_call: TRBV9; cdr3_aa: CASSVGVGMAEKLFF; cdr3_nt: TGTGCCAGCAGCGTAGGTGTCGGGATGGCCGAAAAACTGTTTTTT
j_call: TRBJ2-5; clone_size: .; d_call: .; v_call: TRBV18; cdr3_aa: CASSPPAVRETQYF; cdr3_nt: TGTGCCAGCTCACCACCCGCGGTCCGGGAGACCCAGTACTTC
j_call: TRBJ2-1; clone_size: .; d_call: TRBD2; v_call: TRBV5-1; cdr3_aa: CASSSSSGPYNEQFF; cdr3_nt: TGCGCCAGCAGCTCCTCTAGCGGGCCCTACAATGAGCAGTTCTTC
j_call: TRBJ1-1; clone_size: .; d_call: TRBD1; v_call: TRBV6-5; cdr3_aa: CASTRQGAAEAFF; cdr3_nt: TGTGCCAGCACTCGACAGGGGGCGGCTGAAGCTTTCTTT
j_call: TRBJ1-1; clone_size: .; d_call: .; v_call: TRBV6-5; cdr3_aa: CASSYRAGTEAFF; cdr3_nt: TGTGCCAGCAGTTATCGGGCGGGCACTGAAGCTTTCTTT
j_call: TRBJ1-5; clone_size: once; d_call: .; v_call: TRBV30; cdr3_aa: CAWSVQWGNQPQHF; cdr3_nt: TGTGCCTGGAGTGTACAGTGGGGCAATCAGCCCCAGCATTTT
j_call: TRBJ2-7; clone_size: .; d_call: .; v_call: TRBV2; cdr3_aa: CASSKEEGRVEQYF; cdr3_nt: TGTGCCAGCAGTAAAGAGGAGGGCCGTGTCGAGCAGTACTTC
j_call: TRBJ2-3; clone_size: .; d_call: TRBD2; v_call: TRBV2; cdr3_aa: CASRTLAGTDTQYF; cdr3_nt: TGTGCCAGCAGAACTTTAGCGGGGACAGATACGCAGTATTTT
j_call: TRBJ2-7; clone_size: .; d_call: .; v_call: TRBV5-1; cdr3_aa: CASSPGVGGVYEQYF; cdr3_nt: TGCGCCAGCAGCCCCGGGGTGGGTGGGGTCTACGAGCAGTACTTC
j_call: TRBJ2-1; clone_size: .; d_call: TRBD2; v_call: TRBV7-8; cdr3_aa: CASSSHRPGLAVLSSYNEQFF; cdr3_nt: TGTGCCAGCAGCTCCCACCGACCGGGACTAGCGGTCTTGAGCTCCTACAATGAGCAGTTCTTC
j_call: TRBJ2-1; clone_size: once; d_call: .; v_call: TRBV18; cdr3_aa: CASDPGGTGDLREGYNEQFF; cdr3_nt: TGTGCCAGCGACCCTGGTGGGACAGGGGATTTGCGGGAGGGGTACAATGAGCAGTTCTTC
j_call: TRBJ2-1; clone_size: few; d_call: TRBD1; v_call: TRBV25-1; cdr3_aa: CASSDPGTGARDEQFF; cdr3_nt: TGTGCCAGCAGTGATCCCGGGACAGGAGCTAGGGATGAGCAGTTCTTC
j_call: TRBJ2-3; clone_size: .; d_call: TRBD2; v_call: TRBV7-3; cdr3_aa: CASSSAGPTDTQYF; cdr3_nt: TGTGCCAGCAGCTCAGCGGGGCCCACAGATACGCAGTATTTT
j_call: TRBJ1-2; clone_size: .; d_call: .; v_call: TRBV6-6; cdr3_aa: CASSHPDKLYGYTF; cdr3_nt: TGTGCCAGCAGTCACCCAGACAAACTCTATGGCTACACCTTC
j_call: TRBJ2-7; clone_size: .; d_call: .; v_call: TRBV27; cdr3_aa: CASSLSQRRGYEQYF; cdr3_nt: TGTGCCAGCAGTTTATCCCAAAGACGCGGCTACGAGCAGTACTTC
j_call: TRBJ2-7; clone_size: .; d_call: TRBD2; v_call: TRBV7-2; cdr3_aa: CASSLGTSASYEQYF; cdr3_nt: TGTGCCAGCAGCTTAGGGACTAGCGCCTCCTACGAGCAGTACTTC
j_call: TRBJ2-7; clone_size: .; d_call: .; v_call: TRBV4-2; cdr3_aa: CASSPRSGAPGYEQYF; cdr3_nt: TGTGCCAGCAGCCCGAGGTCAGGGGCGCCTGGGTACGAGCAGTACTTC
j_call: TRBJ1-2; clone_size: .; d_call: .; v_call: TRBV28; cdr3_aa: CASSSGPTGGYTF; cdr3_nt: TGTGCCAGCAGCTCCGGACCGACGGGGGGCTACACCTTC
j_call: TRBJ1-5; clone_size: once; d_call: TRBD1; v_call: TRBV18; cdr3_aa: CASSPFGQGQPQHF; cdr3_nt: TGTGCCAGCTCACCTTTTGGACAGGGACAGCCCCAGCATTTT
j_call: TRBJ2-5; clone_size: .; d_call: TRBD1; v_call: TRBV5-1; cdr3_aa: CASSLQGWQETQYF; cdr3_nt: TGCGCCAGCAGCTTACAGGGGTGGCAAGAGACCCAGTACTTC
j_call: TRBJ1-3; clone_size: few; d_call: .; v_call: TRBV11-2; cdr3_aa: CASSLGTKGGNTIYF; cdr3_nt: TGTGCCAGCAGCTTAGGCACTAAAGGTGGAAACACCATATATTTT
j_call: TRBJ1-2; clone_size: once; d_call: .; v_call: TRBV19; cdr3_aa: CASSMGRIAGYTF; cdr3_nt: TGTGCCAGTAGTATGGGCAGGATTGCTGGCTACACCTTC
j_call: TRBJ1-4; clone_size: .; d_call: TRBD1; v_call: TRBV5-1; cdr3_aa: CASSLGQGGGEKLFF; cdr3_nt: TGCGCCAGCAGCTTGGGTCAGGGGGGAGGTGAAAAACTGTTTTTT
j_call: TRBJ2-1; clone_size: .; d_call: TRBD1; v_call: TRBV18; cdr3_aa: CASSAQQGWYNEQFF; cdr3_nt: TGTGCCAGCTCCGCACAACAGGGGTGGTACAATGAGCAGTTCTTC
j_call: TRBJ2-5; clone_size: .; d_call: TRBD1; v_call: TRBV3-1/TRBV3-2; cdr3_aa: CASSLREGQGIETQYF; cdr3_nt: TGTGCCAGCAGCCTCCGGGAAGGACAGGGAATTGAGACCCAGTACTTC
j_call: TRBJ2-1; clone_size: .; d_call: TRBD2; v_call: TRBV7-8; cdr3_aa: CASSLGAGVAQFF; cdr3_nt: TGTGCCAGCAGCTTAGGGGCGGGAGTTGCGCAGTTCTTC
j_call: TRBJ2-4; clone_size: .; d_call: .; v_call: TRBV27; cdr3_aa: CASSLDRLVAKNIQYF; cdr3_nt: TGTGCCAGCAGTTTAGACAGACTCGTAGCCAAAAACATTCAGTACTTC
j_call: TRBJ2-3; clone_size: .; d_call: TRBD2; v_call: TRBV2; cdr3_aa: CASNQRAGGPGDTQYF; cdr3_nt: TGTGCCAGCAATCAACGAGCGGGAGGGCCAGGGGATACGCAGTATTTT
j_call: TRBJ2-1; clone_size: once; d_call: .; v_call: TRBV18; cdr3_aa: CASSPDLYNEQFF; cdr3_nt: TGTGCCAGCTCACCAGACTTGTACAATGAGCAGTTCTTC
j_call: TRBJ2-3; clone_size: .; d_call: TRBD2; v_call: TRBV7-2; cdr3_aa: CASSSLAGGPDTQYF; cdr3_nt: TGTGCCAGCAGCTCATTAGCGGGAGGGCCAGATACGCAGTATTTT
j_call: TRBJ1-6; clone_size: once; d_call: .; v_call: TRBV5-4; cdr3_aa: CASSLDGIGSPLHF; cdr3_nt: TGTGCCAGCAGCTTGGACGGGATAGGGTCACCCCTCCACTTT
j_call: TRBJ1-2; clone_size: .; d_call: .; v_call: TRBV30; cdr3_aa: CAWFGFPNYGYTF; cdr3_nt: TGTGCCTGGTTCGGGTTTCCCAACTATGGCTACACCTTC
j_call: TRBJ2-7; clone_size: .; d_call: .; v_call: TRBV6-2/TRBV6-3; cdr3_aa: CASSYGPYEQYF; cdr3_nt: TGTGCCAGCAGTTACGGCCCCTACGAGCAGTACTTC
j_call: TRBJ1-2; clone_size: .; d_call: TRBD1; v_call: TRBV27; cdr3_aa: CASSLTGDGYTF; cdr3_nt: TGTGCCAGCAGTTTGACAGGGGATGGCTACACCTTC
j_call: TRBJ2-5; clone_size: .; d_call: .; v_call: TRBV6-5; cdr3_aa: CASSPSAGQAETQYF; cdr3_nt: TGTGCCAGCAGTCCTAGCGCCGGGCAGGCAGAGACCCAGTACTTC
j_call: TRBJ2-7; clone_size: .; d_call: .; v_call: TRBV18; cdr3_aa: CASSPKAQGPEGYF; cdr3_nt: TGTGCCAGCTCACCAAAAGCACAGGGCCCCGAAGGGTACTTC
j_call: TRBJ1-3; clone_size: .; d_call: .; v_call: TRBV4-1; cdr3_aa: CASSQRTVNSGNTIYF; cdr3_nt: TGCGCCAGCAGCCAACGGACAGTGAACTCTGGAAACACCATATATTTT
j_call: TRBJ1-2; clone_size: .; d_call: TRBD1; v_call: TRBV19; cdr3_aa: CASSVRGPNYGYTF; cdr3_nt: TGTGCCAGTAGTGTCAGGGGGCCCAACTATGGCTACACCTTC
j_call: TRBJ2-5; clone_size: .; d_call: .; v_call: TRBV6-5; cdr3_aa: CASSYSSGKGSQYF; cdr3_nt: TGTGCCAGCAGTTACTCGAGTGGGAAGGGGTCCCAGTACTTC